A selection of T cell receptor beta chains follows, all from one sample in a study of early T cells in non-severe SARS-CoV-2 infection. One entry per CDR3 protein, called by TCRdb with MiXCR from the 5' RACE reads. Among around 28,000 distinct CDR3 sequences listed, 4.5% to 7% were seen once. Specimen: whole blood. These receptors were obtained from an adult who was a healthcare worker with PCR-confirmed SARS-CoV-2 infection or an uninfected control (not recorded which). Each CDR3 is given with its conserved first and last residue. D genes are given only for firm matches. Clone size is not always given. Where it is, it says once, few, many or a class for expanded clones.

abundance: few
d_gene: NA
len: 17
j_gene: TRBJ2-7
v_gene: TRBV6-1
CDR3nt: TGTGCCAGCATCACCCCCCGAGGAACGGCTAACTCCTACGAGCAGTACTTC
CDR3aa: CASITPRGTANSYEQYF

abundance: medium-sized
d_gene: NA
len: 14
j_gene: TRBJ1-5
v_gene: TRBV20-1
CDR3nt: TGCAGTGCCGGAGCCTCGGGACTCAATCAGCCCCAGCATTTT
CDR3aa: CSAGASGLNQPQHF

abundance: few
d_gene: NA
len: 14
j_gene: TRBJ2-3
v_gene: TRBV7-2
CDR3nt: TGTGCCAGCAGCCCCAGGGTAGTCACAGATACGCAGTATTTT
CDR3aa: CASSPRVVTDTQYF

abundance: NA
d_gene: NA
len: 15
j_gene: TRBJ1-5
v_gene: TRBV27
CDR3nt: TGTGCCAGCAGTTTAGCGGGGCAGGGGAATCAGCCCCAGCATTTT
CDR3aa: CASSLAGQGNQPQHF

abundance: NA
d_gene: TRBD2
len: 17
j_gene: TRBJ2-2
v_gene: TRBV11-2
CDR3nt: TGTGCCAGCAGCTTAGAACCGGGACTAGCGGCCACCGGGGAGCTGTTTTTT
CDR3aa: CASSLEPGLAATGELFF

abundance: few
d_gene: TRBD2
len: 15
j_gene: TRBJ2-5
v_gene: TRBV27
CDR3nt: TGTGCCAGCAGTTTCGCCGGGACTAAGGTAGAGACCCAGTACTTC
CDR3aa: CASSFAGTKVETQYF

abundance: many
d_gene: TRBD2
len: 16
j_gene: TRBJ2-1
v_gene: TRBV5-1
CDR3nt: TGCGCCAGCAGCGGGACCGGGACTAGCGGGTACAATGAGCAGTTCTTC
CDR3aa: CASSGTGTSGYNEQFF

abundance: many
d_gene: NA
len: 14
j_gene: TRBJ1-1
v_gene: TRBV7-9
CDR3nt: TGTGCCAGCAGCTTACTTATTACAGCCGCTGAAGCTTTCTTT
CDR3aa: CASSLLITAAEAFF

abundance: few
d_gene: TRBD1
len: 15
j_gene: TRBJ1-4
v_gene: TRBV12-3/TRBV12-4
CDR3nt: TGTGCCAGCAGTAAAACACAGGGGCTGAAAGAAAAACTGTTTTTT
CDR3aa: CASSKTQGLKEKLFF

abundance: many
d_gene: NA
len: 16
j_gene: TRBJ2-3
v_gene: TRBV12-3/TRBV12-4
CDR3nt: TGTGCCAGCAGTTTAGTGTTTGGGGGATATGAAGATACGCAGTATTTT
CDR3aa: CASSLVFGGYEDTQYF